This TCR beta chain is from a study of shared clonotypes between healthy human individuals. As to this clone: Its specificity is unknown.

V lost 1 base and J 9 bases, leaving 14 bases between the germline ends. The CDR3 has 14 amino acids. CDR1 SGHNT and CDR2 YYREEE come from the germline V gene (reference sequence). Recent acute infections and vaccinations were absent in the healthy HIV-negative adult donors. Roughly 90 million PBMCs served as the genomic DNA source for unsorted samples. Repertoires were generated with immunoSEQ multiplex PCR, while TCRdb's copy carries only in-frame clones and drops some. In the table there are roughly 500,000 clones, about 78% of which are singletons. Study-wide points: Clonotype sharing among the donors was expected to vary with sequencing depth. Only blood underwent sampling, and tissue repertoires likely differ.

The chain uses TRBV5-4 and TRBJ2-4, with D perhaps assigned TRBD1 or TRBD2 (5 bases each). The origin of this receptor is a woman between 35 and 50 years old in good health. Some clones in this sample may be carry-over from other donors' samples. The sample was PBMCs. CDR3 sequence (DNA): TGTGCCAGCAGCTTGCGGCAGGGTGGGGGCATTCAGTACTTC. This codes for CASSLRQGGGIQYF.